This entry lists 20 T cell receptor beta chains sequenced from one sample in a study of OX40 agonist ivuxolimab in advanced cancers. Assay: immunoSEQ multiplex PCR; the TCRdb copy retains only in-frame clones and omits some. The sample lists 9,500 to 15,000 clones, under 80% occurring once. The source material was CD4+ or CD8+ T cells sorted from blood, sampled in a trial of the OX40 agonist ivuxolimab. Every receptor here comes from an adult with an advanced solid tumor such as melanoma, head and neck, liver or kidney cancer.

J is TRBJ1-2 and V is TRBV14; TRBD1 aligns across 9 bases. Per germline, CDR1 SGHDN and CDR2 FVKESK. V gave up 1 base and J gave up 4 bases; unmatched junction bases: 7. This CDR3 has 16 residues. The CDR3 region is CASSQGDRVTTYGYTF. The DNA of the CDR3 is TGTGCCAGCAGCCAAGGGGACAGGGTTACGACCTATGGCTACACCTTC.

The chain is built from TRBV5-5 and TRBJ2-1, with D hard to call. The CDR3 is 15 residues long. In germline, CDR1 is SGHKS, CDR2 YYEKEE (reference sequence). The V end lost 2 bases, the J end lost 0 bases, and 9 bases lay between the germline ends. CDR3 sequence reads: CASSFGRGSYNEQFF. Here the CDR3 DNA reads TGTGCCAGCAGCTTCGGCCGAGGCTCCTACAATGAGCAGTTCTTC.

The chain employs TRBV29-1 and TRBJ2-1, with TRBD1 as a possible D gene (6 bases). Germline V lookup: CDR1 SQVTM, CDR2 ANQGSEA. The CDR3 is 15 amino acids. V gave up 6 bases and J gave up 0 bases, with 15 bases separating them. In DNA, the CDR3 is TGCAGCGTCGAGGGGACAAGGTTCTCCTACAATGAGCAGTTCTTC. The encoded protein is CSVEGTRFSYNEQFF.

This clone was counted a single time. The chain uses TRBV27 and TRBJ2-3, with 8 bases fitting TRBD2. The germline gives CDR1 MNHEY, CDR2 SMNVEV (reference sequence). This CDR3 has 15 amino acids. J lost 1 base, V lost 5 bases, and 5 bases had no gene match. This chain's CDR3 is CASSLSAGGTDTQYF. The DNA for the CDR3 is TGTGCCAGCAGTCTCTCAGCGGGAGGCACAGATACGCAGTATTTT.

This clone came up once. V and J are TRBV7-9 and TRBJ2-3; D gene ambiguous. V lost 4 bases and J lost 3, with 11 bases in between. The CDR3 is 14 residues long. Germline V lookup: CDR1 SEHNR, CDR2 FQNEAQ (reference sequence). CDR3 amino acids: CASSSTVLTDTQYF. Here the CDR3 DNA reads TGTGCCAGCAGCTCCACAGTCTTGACAGATACGCAGTATTTT.

The chain is built from TRBV2 and TRBJ2-1; 10 nucleotides align to TRBD1. CDR1 SNHLY and CDR2 FYNNEI come from the germline V gene. CDR3 length: 15 amino acids. After removal of 7 bases from V and 6 bases from J, the junction contained 9 bases not matched to a gene. The CDR3 DNA reads as TGTGCCAGCAAGGGACAGGGGTCAGTAGGCAATGAGCAGTTCTTC. Protein product: CASKGQGSVGNEQFF.

This sequence joins TRBV28 and TRBJ2-7; 10 bases are shared with TRBD1. Trimming took 5 bases from V and 6 from J; bases not matched to a gene: 4. The CDR3 runs to 13 residues. Germline values: CDR1 MDHEN, CDR2 SYDVKM. The CDR3 here is CASSPTGGGEQYF. For the CDR3, the DNA is TGTGCCAGCAGTCCGACAGGGGGCGGCGAGCAGTACTTC.

CDR3 in amino acids: CASSFGKQSEAFF. DNA for the CDR3: TGTGCCAGCAGTTTTGGTAAGCAGTCTGAAGCTTTCTTT. This chain uses TRBV27 with TRBJ1-1; D is unclear. This CDR3 is 13 amino acids long. V gave up 3 bases and J gave up 6 bases, with 11 bases separating them. Looked up from germline, CDR1 is MNHEY and CDR2 is SMNVEV (reference sequence).

This clone was counted a few times. This chain links TRBV28 with TRBJ2-7; perhaps TRBD1 as D (5 bases). The V and J ends lost 6 bases and 3 bases respectively, with 9 bases between them. The CDR3 is made up of 12 amino acids. Germline CDR1 is MDHEN and CDR2 is SYDVKM. CDR3: CASSTDSYEQYF. The CDR3 DNA reads as TGTGCCAGCAGCACCGACAGCTACGAGCAGTACTTC.

The V call is TRBV11-1, the J call TRBJ2-2; 7 positions match TRBD2. CDR3 length: 15 residues. The V gene's germline CDR1 is SGHAT and CDR2 FQDESV (reference sequence). With 4 bases clipped from V and 5 bases from J, the junction kept 7 bases outside the gene matches. The CDR3 loop reads CASSSRWGGTGELFF. The CDR3 DNA follows: TGTGCCAGCAGCTCCCGGTGGGGGGGTACCGGGGAGCTGTTTTTT. Looking up the rest from reference TRBV11-1 and TRBJ2-2 gives the full variable domain: EAEVAQSPRYKITEKSQAVAFWCDPISGHATLYWYRQILGQGPELLVQFQDESVVDDSQLPKDRFSAERLKGVDSTLKIQPAELGDSAMYLCASSSRWGGTGELFFGEGSRLTVL.

The J gene is TRBJ1-1, the V gene TRBV13; D remains unclear. This CDR3 region has 12 residues. Looked up from germline, CDR1 is PRHDT and CDR2 is FYEKMQ (reference sequence). Trimming pared 4 bases from V and 4 bases from J, leaving 7 bases between. The CDR3 is CASSSWGTEAFF. The CDR3 DNA reads TGTGCCAGCAGCTCCTGGGGCACTGAAGCTTTCTTT.

The chain carries TRBV10-2 and TRBJ2-5, with 13 bases that match TRBD2. This CDR3 has 18 amino acids. Germline-derived CDR1 and CDR2 are WSHSY and SAAADI. J was trimmed by 5 bases and V by 3 bases; bases with no gene match: 12. The CDR3 loop is CASSDTGTSGDPGETQYF. The CDR3 coding sequence is TGCGCCAGCAGTGATACAGGGACTAGCGGGGACCCGGGGGAGACCCAGTACTTC.

This clone came up once. The chain couples TRBV19 to TRBJ1-2; D ambiguous. The CDR3 runs to 15 residues. Germline V gene lookup returns CDR1 LNHDA and CDR2 SQIVND (reference sequence). V lost 7 bases to trimming and J lost 0 bases, with 15 bases between them. The CDR3 bases are TGTGCCAGTAAATATGGCCGTGCTGCTAACTATGGCTACACCTTC. Translating it yields CASKYGRAANYGYTF.

The chain recombines TRBV7-2 with TRBJ2-3; 8 bases align to TRBD2. J was trimmed by 6 bases and V by 1 base; bases with no gene match: 12. This CDR3 spans 17 amino acids. Germline V lookup: CDR1 SGHTA, CDR2 FQGNSA. The CDR3 sequence is CASSLVGREGLTDTQYF. The CDR3 coding sequence is TGTGCCAGCAGCTTAGTTGGTCGGGAGGGCCTTACGGATACGCAGTATTTT.

Relative to its sample, this clone is medium-sized. The chain employs TRBV4-2 and TRBJ2-7, with TRBD1 matching over 8 bases. With V trimmed by 1 base and J by 2 bases, 4 bases remained unmatched. Per germline, CDR1 LGHNA and CDR2 YNFKEQ. CDR3 length: 15 amino acids. CDR3: CASSQGQGNPYEQYF. The DNA for the CDR3 is TGTGCCAGCAGCCAAGGACAGGGGAACCCCTACGAGCAGTACTTC.

V gene TRBV28 combines with J gene TRBJ2-3; D is perhaps TRBD1 or TRBD2 (5 bases each). Germline CDR1 and CDR2: MDHEN and SYDVKM. The V and J ends lost 4 bases and 2 bases respectively, with 22 bases between them. This CDR3 is built from 18 residues. The CDR3 DNA reads as TGTGCCAGCAGTTCGTCCGGGGACGTCCTTGGAAACACAGATACGCAGTATTTT. Translating it yields CASSSSGDVLGNTDTQYF.

This chain joins TRBV7-9 and TRBJ2-7, with no clear D. Trimming left V 5 bases short and J 3 bases short, with 8 bases between. Germline V CDR1 and CDR2: SEHNR, FQNEAQ (reference sequence). This CDR3 spans 12 amino acids. The CDR3 DNA follows: TGTGCCAGCAGCCCGGACCTCTACGAGCAGTACTTC. Its translation is CASSPDLYEQYF.

The table lists this clone with a few counts. The chain employs TRBV19 and TRBJ2-2; possible D gene TRBD1, 6 bases. Trimming removed 2 bases at V and 5 bases at J, with 12 bases between. The germline CDR1 and CDR2 sequences are LNHDA and SQIVND (reference sequence). This CDR3 is built from 15 residues. The CDR3 loop is CASSIPGAGTGELFF. The DNA of the CDR3 is TGTGCCAGTAGTATACCAGGGGCCGGTACCGGGGAGCTGTTTTTT.

The rearrangement joins TRBV28 to TRBJ1-5; D remains ambiguous. Looked up from germline, CDR1 is MDHEN and CDR2 is SYDVKM. The CDR3 has 14 amino acids. Trimming removed 5 bases from V and 2 bases from J, with 10 bases in between. In DNA, the CDR3 is TGTGCCAGCAGTCCGACGGTGGGCAATCAGCCCCAGCATTTT. It translates to CASSPTVGNQPQHF.

This chain connects TRBV4-3 to TRBJ2-1; no clear D. V was shortened by 0 bases and J by 2 bases, with 8 bases between the two germline ends. Germline CDR1 reads LGHNA; CDR2 reads YSLEER. This CDR3 spans 15 amino acids. CDR3 protein: CASSQDRAPYNEQFF. Written as DNA, the CDR3 is TGCGCCAGCAGCCAAGATCGAGCCCCCTACAATGAGCAGTTCTTC.